The 15 T cell receptor beta chains presented below share a single source sample, sequenced in a study of T cells in Graves' hyperthyroidism and ophthalmopathy. Template material for amplifying TCR beta CDR3 regions consisted of RNA transcripts. With the HTBI primer set, the TCR CDR3 went through a first round of RT-PCR. Each CDR3 protein is one row after TCRdb ran MiXCR on the multiplex PCR reads. Of approximately 250,000 distinct CDR3 sequences in the sample, over 20% were seen once. Source material: blood. These receptors came from a woman aged 35 to 49 with Graves' ophthalmopathy.

This clonotype came up many times. The chain recombines TRBV12-3 or TRBV12-4 with TRBJ2-6; D uncertain. The V and J ends lost 5 bases and 4 bases respectively, with 6 bases between them. The length of the CDR3 is 13 residues. CDR3 DNA sequence: TGTGCCAGCAGTCCCGGGGGGGCCAACGTCCTGACTTTC. Its translation is CASSPGGANVLTF.

This clonotype was detected once. The V gene is TRBV2, the J gene TRBJ2-5, with 10 bases aligning to TRBD1. Germline trimming cut 3 bases from V and 4 bases from J; bases unmatched to any gene: 11. CDR3 length: 17 residues. Germline assignment: CDR1 SNHLY and CDR2 FYNNEI. This chain's CDR3 is CASSEAPTGGRAETQYF. The CDR3 nucleotides are TGTGCCAGCAGTGAGGCTCCGACAGGGGGCAGGGCAGAGACCCAGTACTTC.

V is TRBV5-1 and J is TRBJ2-2; no reliable D call. Trimming cost V 6 bases and J 1 base, with 22 bases left between them. Germline V gives CDR1 SGHRS, CDR2 YFSETQ. The CDR3 consists of 18 residues. CDR3 protein: CASNRNRTALLNTGELFF. CDR3 DNA sequence: TGCGCCAGCAACAGAAACCGGACGGCCTTGTTGAACACCGGGGAGCTGTTTTTT.

Of note for this clonotype: The junction does not match germline at one end; this may be a read error. The chain couples TRBV28 to TRBJ2-7; 8 bases align to TRBD2. CDR1 is MDHEN, CDR2 SYDVKM, per germline. The CDR3 has 14 residues. The CDR3 DNA is TGTCCCAGCAGTTTACCAGCGGGAGCGCGGGAGCAGTACTTC. It is translated as CPSSLPAGAREQYF.

The V and J genes are TRBV12-3 or TRBV12-4 and TRBJ1-5; D remains unclear. The V and J ends lost 7 bases and 1 base respectively, with 14 bases between them. The CDR3 runs 15 residues. The chain's CDR3 is CASTSDGMSNQPQHF. The CDR3 DNA is TGTGCCAGCACCTCGGACGGCATGAGCAATCAGCCCCAGCATTTT.

This clonotype was seen ten or more times. The gene calls are TRBV12-3 or TRBV12-4 and TRBJ2-6; D perhaps matches TRBD1 (5 bases). CDR3 length: 16 residues. V was pared by 3 bases and J by 0 bases, with 9 bases between. The CDR3 DNA reads TGTGCCAGCAGTTTTTCCGACAGCTCTGGGGCCAACGTCCTGACTTTC. Translating it yields CASSFSDSSGANVLTF.

Comment on this clonotype: One end of the junction fails to match germline, which may point to a read error. V is TRBV14 and J is TRBJ2-5; the D is unclear. The germline V gene has CDR1 SGHDN and CDR2 FVKESK. The CDR3 contains 15 residues. CDR3 sequence reads: CASSHALGHSETQYF. In DNA form, the CDR3 reads TGTGCCAGCAGCCACGCTTTAGGTCATTCGGAGACACAGTACTTC.

The rearrangement joins TRBV3-1 to TRBJ1-6; no firm D call. The germline gives CDR1 LGHDT, CDR2 YNNKEL (reference sequence). The CDR3 has 16 residues. The V gene lost 4 bases and the J gene lost 8 bases, with 18 bases spanning the gap. The CDR3 loop is CASSPGGTLGYSPLHF. The CDR3 DNA sequence: TGTGCCAGCAGCCCTGGCGGAACCCTAGGGTATTCACCCCTCCACTTT.

This chain joins TRBV24-1 and TRBJ1-5; D is undetermined. From germline, CDR1 is KGHDR and CDR2 SFDVKD. This CDR3 comprises 15 residues. Trimming left V 4 bases short and J 4 bases short, with 13 bases between. CDR3 nucleotides: TGTGCCACCAGTGAGAAAGGACGGGGAAATCAGCCCCAGCATTTT. Protein: CATSEKGRGNQPQHF.

The V call is TRBV20-1, the J call TRBJ2-5; D might be TRBD2 (6 bases). The CDR3 spans 13 residues. Per germline, CDR1 DFQATT and CDR2 SNEGSKA (reference sequence). Deletions cut 5 bases from V and 4 bases from J, with 14 bases between. CDR3 region: CSALLGGRETQYF. The CDR3 region has the DNA TGCAGTGCTCTCCTAGGAGGGCGAGAGACCCAGTACTTC.

The sample holds a few counts of this clonotype. The chain is built from TRBV4-2 and TRBJ1-1, with D possibly being TRBD1 (6 bases). Germline CDR1 is LGHNA and CDR2 is YNFKEQ. V shed 1 base and J shed 5 bases, with 14 bases lying between them. The CDR3 has 15 residues. The CDR3: CASSQGVGRGTEAFF. DNA for the CDR3: TGTGCCAGCAGCCAAGGAGTGGGGAGGGGGACTGAAGCTTTCTTT.

The chain combines TRBV2 with TRBJ2-7, with 7 bases that match TRBD2. This CDR3 region has 13 residues. CDR1 and CDR2 from the germline V gene are SNHLY and FYNNEI. The CDR3 protein is CAGAASGAYEQYF. CDR3 nucleotide sequence: TGTGCTGGCGCGGCTAGCGGAGCCTACGAGCAGTACTTC.

This clonotype was observed at least ten times. This rearrangement joins TRBV4-1 to TRBJ2-7, with D unresolved. Germline V lookup: CDR1 MGHRA, CDR2 YSYEKL. The V end was cut by 1 base, the J end by 0 bases, with 7 bases between. The CDR3 runs to 14 residues. Here the CDR3 DNA reads TGCGCCAGCAGCCAAGCAGAAAGCTCCTACGAGCAGTACTTC. This translates into CASSQAESSYEQYF.

This clonotype was counted many times. DNA for the CDR3: TGTGCCAGCAGCACTCGGACAGGGGGCTACGAGCAGTACTTC. The encoded protein is CASSTRTGGYEQYF. The chain is built from TRBV7-2 and TRBJ2-7; 10 bases are shared with TRBD1. This CDR3 has 14 amino acids. V gave up 5 bases and J gave up 3 bases; unmatched junction bases: 4. Germline-derived CDR1 and CDR2 are SGHTA and FQGNSA. The full variable domain, completed using reference TRBV7-2 and TRBJ2-7, is GAGVSQSPSNKVTEKGKDVELRCDPISGHTALYWYRQSLGQGLEFLIYFQGNSAPDKSGLPSDRFSAERTGGSVSTLTIQRTQQEDSAVYLCASSTRTGGYEQYFGPGTRLTVT.

This clonotype came up many times. The J gene is TRBJ2-7, the V gene TRBV19; 9 nucleotides line up with TRBD2. With V trimmed by 3 bases and J by 0 bases, 3 bases remained unmatched. Germline values: CDR1 LNHDA, CDR2 SQIVND (reference sequence). The CDR3 loop spans 15 amino acids. CDR3: CASSIKTSGSYEQYF. CDR3 sequence (DNA): TGTGCCAGTAGTATCAAGACTAGCGGCTCCTACGAGCAGTACTTC. Together with reference TRBV19 and TRBJ2-7, the CDR3 gives the full variable domain: DGGITQSPKYLFRKEGQNVTLSCEQNLNHDAMYWYRQDPGQGLRLIYYSQIVNDFQKGDIAEGYSVSREKKESFPLTVTSAQKNPTAFYLCASSIKTSGSYEQYFGPGTRLTVT.